These 15 T cell receptor beta chains were sequenced from one sample in a study of blood T cell repertoires in COVID-19. Data came from immunoSEQ multiplex PCR; TCRdb stores just in-frame clones and leaves some out. The table has hundreds of thousands of clones, around 88% seen once. The sequenced material came from peripheral blood. The origin of the receptors is an older woman with COVID-19, enrolled during active disease.

This clone was detected a few times. The chain is built from TRBV5-1 and TRBJ1-4; tentative D call: TRBD1 (5 bases). This CDR3 has 14 residues. Germline assignment: CDR1 SGHRS and CDR2 YFSETQ. V dropped 3 bases and J dropped 0 bases, with 6 bases sitting between them. This CDR3 reads CASSSGATNEKLFF. CDR3 sequence (DNA): TGCGCCAGCAGCTCGGGGGCAACTAATGAAAAACTGTTTTTT.

J is TRBJ2-5 and V is TRBV7-9; weak D call: TRBD1 (6 bases). CDR1 is SEHNR, CDR2 FQNEAQ, per germline (reference sequence). The CDR3 sequence is 13 residues long. Trimming stripped 5 bases from V and 12 bases from J, with 19 bases between. The CDR3, as DNA: TGTGCCAGCAGCATTAGACCGACAGGAGATGAGTACTTC. Translated, it gives CASSIRPTGDEYF.

About this clone itself: The junction and the germline gene differ at one end; a read error may be behind it. The chain is built from TRBV12-3 or TRBV12-4 and TRBJ2-5, with 9 bases that match TRBD2. The CDR3 contains 13 residues. For the CDR3, the DNA is TGCGCAACCGGACTAGCGCGATGGGAGACCCAGTACTTC. Its protein product is CATGLARWETQYF.

The chain combines TRBV7-2 with TRBJ2-1; TRBD2 might be the D (5 bases). CDR3 length: 15 residues. Germline CDR1 is SGHTA and CDR2 is FQGNSA. V lost 5 bases to trimming and J lost 0 bases, with 11 bases between them. CDR3 nucleotide sequence: TGTGCCAGCAGCCCAGTGGGGAGCTCCTACAATGAGCAGTTCTTC. It yields the protein CASSPVGSSYNEQFF. Supplemented by reference TRBV7-2 and TRBJ2-1, the full variable domain reads GAGVSQSPSNKVTEKGKDVELRCDPISGHTALYWYRQSLGQGLEFLIYFQGNSAPDKSGLPSDRFSAERTGGSVSTLTIQRTQQEDSAVYLCASSPVGSSYNEQFFGPGTRLTVL.

The rearrangement links TRBV5-1 to TRBJ2-3, with D tentatively TRBD1 (6 bases). This CDR3 comprises 13 residues. Trimming removed 0 bases from V and 11 bases from J, with 13 bases in between. Germline V CDR1 and CDR2: SGHRS, YFSETQ. The CDR3 nucleotides are TGCGCCAGCAGCTTGGCTGTCCAAGGGGGGCAGTATTTT. Protein product: CASSLAVQGGQYF.

This chain connects TRBV30 to TRBJ1-2; TRBD1 might be the D (5 bases). This CDR3 is built from 12 residues. Germline V CDR1 and CDR2: GTSNPN, SVGIG (reference sequence). Trimming cost V 4 bases and J 4 bases, with 10 bases left between them. The CDR3 DNA reads TGTGCCTGGACCCCCGGGGGCTATGGCTACACCTTC. This encodes CAWTPGGYGYTF. Full variable domain (outside the CDR3, taken from reference TRBV30 and TRBJ1-2): SQTIHQWPATLVQPVGSPLSLECTVEGTSNPNLYWYRQAAGRGLQLLFYSVGIGQISSEVPQNLSASRPQDRQFILSSKKLLLSDSGFYLCAWTPGGYGYTFGSGTRLTVV.

V gene TRBV24-1 combines with J gene TRBJ1-2; D is perhaps TRBD1 (6 bases). The CDR3 runs to 15 residues. CDR1 is KGHDR and CDR2 is SFDVKD in the germline V gene. Trimming cost V 5 bases and J 4 bases, with 16 bases left between them. The CDR3 coding sequence is TGTGCCACCAGTGCTGGGGGCTATGATCCCTATGGCTACACCTTC. Protein: CATSAGGYDPYGYTF.

This rearrangement joins TRBV12-3 or TRBV12-4 to TRBJ1-2; D ambiguous. V was trimmed by 2 bases and J by 4 bases, leaving 8 bases between them. The CDR3 is made up of 13 amino acids. CDR3 bases: TGTGCCAGCAGTTTATTCCACAGCTATGGCTACACCTTC. Translating it yields CASSLFHSYGYTF.

The genes are TRBV7-8 and TRBJ2-1; TRBD2 might be the D (6 bases). Germline V CDR1 and CDR2: SGHVS, FQNEAQ. This CDR3 spans 14 amino acids. V was cut by 5 bases and J by 4 bases, with 12 bases left in between. The chain's CDR3 is CASSPGRIYNEQFF. In nucleotides, the CDR3 is TGTGCCAGCAGCCCGGGGAGGATATACAATGAGCAGTTCTTC.

The rearrangement links TRBV7-2 to TRBJ2-2; the match to TRBD2 covers 8 bases. The germline CDR1 and CDR2 sequences are SGHTA and FQGNSA. Trimming removed 5 bases from V and 5 bases from J; junction bases left unmatched: 7. The CDR3 totals 15 residues. CDR3 in DNA: TGTGCCAGCAGCCTCGGGGGGGCGGAGACCGGGGAGCTGTTTTTT. Amino acids: CASSLGGAETGELFF.

The rearrangement joins TRBV5-8 to TRBJ2-5; 9 bases align to TRBD1. CDR1 and CDR2 (germline): SGHTS, YDEGEE. This CDR3 has 14 amino acids. Trimming removed 1 base from V and 7 bases from J; junction bases left unmatched: 5. This CDR3 is CASSLNQDRGTQYF. In nucleotides, the CDR3 is TGTGCCAGCAGCTTGAACCAGGACAGGGGGACCCAGTACTTC.

V gene TRBV28 combines with J gene TRBJ1-2, with D unresolved. The germline V gene has CDR1 MDHEN and CDR2 SYDVKM. This CDR3 has 12 amino acids. Trimming stripped 1 base from V and 7 bases from J, with 7 bases between. The CDR3 sequence is CASSLFPSGYTF. As DNA, the CDR3 is TGTGCCAGCAGTTTATTTCCCAGTGGCTACACCTTC.

V is TRBV7-2 and J is TRBJ1-2; possible D gene TRBD1, 5 bases. CDR3 length: 14 amino acids. Germline V CDR1 and CDR2: SGHTA, FQGNSA. Trimming removed 5 bases at V and 4 bases at J, with 14 bases between. CDR3 in amino acids: CASSPAGGFYGYTF. The CDR3 nucleotides read TGTGCCAGCAGCCCGGCCGGGGGGTTCTATGGCTACACCTTC.

This CDR3 reads CASSRQGNEQFF. DNA for the CDR3: TGTGCCAGCAGCAGACAGGGGAATGAGCAGTTCTTC. V is TRBV2 and J is TRBJ2-1, with 8 bases aligning to TRBD1. Germline CDR1 SNHLY, CDR2 FYNNEI. J lost 7 bases, V lost 6 bases, and 2 bases had no gene match. The CDR3 extends over 12 amino acids.

V and J are TRBV3-1 (or the pseudogene TRBV3-2) and TRBJ2-1; D might be TRBD2 (6 bases). This CDR3 spans 15 amino acids. Germline V gene lookup returns CDR1 LGHDT and CDR2 YNNKEL (reference sequence). The V end lost 4 bases, the J end lost 0 bases, and 10 bases lay between the germline ends. In DNA, the CDR3 is TGTGCCAGCAGCCGGCGGGGAAGCTCCTACAATGAGCAGTTCTTC. This sequence encodes CASSRRGSSYNEQFF.